This T cell receptor beta chain is from a study of shared clonotypes between healthy human individuals. This CDR3 contains 18 residues. Germline trimming cut 2 bases from V and 1 base from J; bases unmatched to any gene: 7. CDR1 is SGHNT, CDR2 YYREEE, per germline (reference sequence). The table came from immunoSEQ multiplex PCR; TCRdb's copy has only in-frame clones and leaves some out. The data contain approximately 700,000 clones, less than 80% of them singletons. This clonotype was sampled from a woman under 40 in good health. This sequence joins TRBV5-4 and TRBJ2-5; TRBD2 matches 14 bases. The specimen was memory CD4+ T cells sorted from blood. Stated subset: CD45RA-negative fraction. In DNA, the CDR3 is TGTGCCAGCAGCTTAATTGGAGGGACTAGCGGGAGCCAAGAGACCCAGTACTTC. This gives the protein CASSLIGGTSGSQETQYF.